This T cell receptor beta chain appears in the sequencing data of a study of identical twins. The CDR3 runs to 14 residues. Germline V lookup: CDR1 SNHLY, CDR2 FYNNEI. The ends lost 5 bases at V and 3 bases at J; junction bases unmatched: 2. In its sample, this clonotype was seen many times. A universal primer site came from template switching; cDNA carried unique molecular identifiers. TCRdb re-analysed the 5' RACE reads in MiXCR, keeping a single row per CDR3 protein. This sample has 700,000 to 950,000 distinct CDR3 sequences, with 12% found just once. The data were also submitted as part of a second study, on yellow fever vaccine responses in identical twins.

This receptor was taken from a woman under 30 in good health. The specimen sequenced was PBMCs. The chain has TRBV2 and TRBJ2-3; 10 positions agree with TRBD1. The CDR3 DNA reads TGTGCCAGCAGTTGGGGACAGGGGACAGATACGCAGTATTTT. This encodes CASSWGQGTDTQYF.